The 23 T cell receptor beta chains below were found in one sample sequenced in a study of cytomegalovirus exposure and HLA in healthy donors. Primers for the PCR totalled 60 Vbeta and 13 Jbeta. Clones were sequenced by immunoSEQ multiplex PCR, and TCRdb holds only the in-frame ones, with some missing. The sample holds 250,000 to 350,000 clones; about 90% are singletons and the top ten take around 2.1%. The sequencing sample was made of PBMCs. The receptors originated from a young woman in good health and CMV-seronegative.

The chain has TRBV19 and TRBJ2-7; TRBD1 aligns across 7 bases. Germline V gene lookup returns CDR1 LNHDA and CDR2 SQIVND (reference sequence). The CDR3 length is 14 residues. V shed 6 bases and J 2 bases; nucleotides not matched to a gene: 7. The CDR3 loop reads CASRNRGVPYEQYF. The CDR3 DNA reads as TGTGCCAGTAGGAACAGGGGCGTCCCCTACGAGCAGTACTTC.

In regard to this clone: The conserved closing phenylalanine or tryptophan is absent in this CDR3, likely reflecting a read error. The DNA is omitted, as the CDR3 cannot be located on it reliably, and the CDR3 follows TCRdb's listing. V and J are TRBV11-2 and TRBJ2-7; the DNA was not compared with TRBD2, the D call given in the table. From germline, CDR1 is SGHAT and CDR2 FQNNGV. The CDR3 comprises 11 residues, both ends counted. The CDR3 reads CASSLDRAAEI.

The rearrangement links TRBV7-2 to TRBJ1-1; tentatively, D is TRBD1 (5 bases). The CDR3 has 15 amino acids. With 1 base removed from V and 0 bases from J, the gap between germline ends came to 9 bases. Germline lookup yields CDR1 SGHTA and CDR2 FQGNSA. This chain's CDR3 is CASSLGPGMNTEAFF. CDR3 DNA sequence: TGTGCCAGCAGCTTAGGTCCAGGGATGAACACTGAAGCTTTCTTT.

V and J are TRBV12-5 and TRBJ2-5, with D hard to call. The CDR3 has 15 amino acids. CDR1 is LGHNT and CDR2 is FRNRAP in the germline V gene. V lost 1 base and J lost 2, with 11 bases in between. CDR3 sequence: CASGLGSLPQETQYF. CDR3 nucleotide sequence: TGTGCTAGTGGTTTGGGATCACTACCGCAAGAGACCCAGTACTTC.

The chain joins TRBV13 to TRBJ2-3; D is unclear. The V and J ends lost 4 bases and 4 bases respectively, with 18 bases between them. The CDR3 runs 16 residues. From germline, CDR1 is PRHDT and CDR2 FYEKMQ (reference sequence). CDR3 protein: CASSSNGASAPDTQYF. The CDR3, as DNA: TGTGCCAGCAGCTCCAATGGAGCTTCCGCACCAGATACGCAGTATTTT.

CDR3 sequence: CASSFGVPNVDEQFF. In DNA, the CDR3 is TGTGCCAGCAGTTTCGGGGTTCCCAATGTCGATGAGCAGTTCTTC. The gene calls are TRBV28 and TRBJ2-1; D perhaps matches TRBD2 (5 bases). V lost 3 bases, J lost 8 bases, and 17 bases lay in between. The length of the CDR3 is 15 residues. Germline V gene lookup returns CDR1 MDHEN and CDR2 SYDVKM.

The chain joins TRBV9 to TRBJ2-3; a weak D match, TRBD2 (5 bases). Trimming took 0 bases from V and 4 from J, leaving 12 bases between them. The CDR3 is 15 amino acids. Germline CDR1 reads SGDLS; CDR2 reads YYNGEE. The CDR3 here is CASSVADGVADTQYF. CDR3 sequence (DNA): TGTGCCAGCAGCGTAGCTGACGGGGTCGCAGATACGCAGTATTTT.

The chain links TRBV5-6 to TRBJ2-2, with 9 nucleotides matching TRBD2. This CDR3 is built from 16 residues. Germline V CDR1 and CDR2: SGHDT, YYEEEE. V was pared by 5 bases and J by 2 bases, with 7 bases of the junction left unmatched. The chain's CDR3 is CASSLSLAGNTGELFF. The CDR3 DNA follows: TGTGCCAGCAGTTTGTCACTAGCGGGTAACACCGGGGAGCTGTTTTTT.

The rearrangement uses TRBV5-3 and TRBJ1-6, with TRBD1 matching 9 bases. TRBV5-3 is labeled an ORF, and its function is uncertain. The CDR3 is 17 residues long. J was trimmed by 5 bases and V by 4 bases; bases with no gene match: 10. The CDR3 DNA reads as TGTGCCAGAAGCCAATACAGGGGGCGCCGGAATAATTCACCCCTCCACTTT. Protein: CARSQYRGRRNNSPLHF.

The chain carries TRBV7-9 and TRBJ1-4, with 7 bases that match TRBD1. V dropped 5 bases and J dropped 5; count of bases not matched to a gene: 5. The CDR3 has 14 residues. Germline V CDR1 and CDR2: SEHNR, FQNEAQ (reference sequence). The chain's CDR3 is CASSPGTANEKLFF. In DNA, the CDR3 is TGTGCCAGCAGCCCCGGGACAGCGAATGAAAAACTGTTTTTT.

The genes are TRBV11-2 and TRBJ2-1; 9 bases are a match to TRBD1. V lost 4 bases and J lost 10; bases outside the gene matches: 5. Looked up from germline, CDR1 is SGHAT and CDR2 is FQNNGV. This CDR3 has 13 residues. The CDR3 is CASSSDRGREQFF. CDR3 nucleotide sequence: TGTGCCAGCAGCTCGGACAGGGGTCGGGAGCAGTTCTTC.

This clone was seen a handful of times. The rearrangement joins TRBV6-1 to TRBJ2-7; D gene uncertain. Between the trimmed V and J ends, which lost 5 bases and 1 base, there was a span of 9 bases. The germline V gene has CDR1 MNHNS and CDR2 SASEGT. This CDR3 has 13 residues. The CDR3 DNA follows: TGTGCCAGCAGTTCTTACAGATCCTACGAGCAGTACTTC. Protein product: CASSSYRSYEQYF.

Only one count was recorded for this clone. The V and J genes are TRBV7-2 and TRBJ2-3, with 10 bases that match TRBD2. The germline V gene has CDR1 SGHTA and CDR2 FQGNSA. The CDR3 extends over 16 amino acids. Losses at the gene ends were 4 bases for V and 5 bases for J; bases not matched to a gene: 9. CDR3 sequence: CASSYGQRGGIDTQYF. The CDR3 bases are TGTGCCAGCAGCTATGGTCAGCGGGGGGGAATAGATACGCAGTATTTT.

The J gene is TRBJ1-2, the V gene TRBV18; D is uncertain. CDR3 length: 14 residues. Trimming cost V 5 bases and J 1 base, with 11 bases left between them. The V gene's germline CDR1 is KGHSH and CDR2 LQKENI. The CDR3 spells CASSSIQNNYGYTF. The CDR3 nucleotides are TGTGCCAGCTCATCAATTCAGAATAACTATGGCTACACCTTC.

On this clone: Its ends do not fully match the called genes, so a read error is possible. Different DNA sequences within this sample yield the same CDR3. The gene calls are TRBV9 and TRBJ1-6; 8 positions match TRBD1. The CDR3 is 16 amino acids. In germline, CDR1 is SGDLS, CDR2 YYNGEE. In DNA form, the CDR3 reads TGTGCCAGCAGCGTAGAATCAGGGGGCCCATATTCCCCCCTCCACTTT. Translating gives CASSVESGGPYSPLHF.

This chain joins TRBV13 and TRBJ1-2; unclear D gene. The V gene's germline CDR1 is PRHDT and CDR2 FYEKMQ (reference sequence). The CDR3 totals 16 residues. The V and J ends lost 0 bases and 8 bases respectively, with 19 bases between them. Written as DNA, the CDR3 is TGTGCCAGCAGCTTAGGCCGGGGTCGGGATTTCGGCGGCTACACCTTC. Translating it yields CASSLGRGRDFGGYTF.

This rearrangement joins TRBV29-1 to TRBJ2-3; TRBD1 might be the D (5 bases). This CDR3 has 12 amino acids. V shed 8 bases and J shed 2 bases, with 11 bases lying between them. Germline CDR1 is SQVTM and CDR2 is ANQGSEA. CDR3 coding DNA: TGCAGCCTACAGGATTTCACAGATACGCAGTATTTT. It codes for CSLQDFTDTQYF.

CDR3: CASSPSGDPLEAFF. CDR3 bases: TGCGCCAGCAGCCCTTCGGGGGATCCCCTTGAAGCTTTCTTT. The V call is TRBV5-1, the J call TRBJ1-1; D may be TRBD1 (5 bases). This CDR3 is 14 amino acids long. With 4 bases removed from V and 7 bases from J, the gap between germline ends came to 17 bases. Germline loops: CDR1 SGHRS, CDR2 YFSETQ.

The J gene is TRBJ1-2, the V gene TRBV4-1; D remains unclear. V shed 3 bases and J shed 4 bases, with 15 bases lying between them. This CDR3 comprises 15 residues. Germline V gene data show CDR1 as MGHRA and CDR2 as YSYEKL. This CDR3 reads CASSHFTPPSYGYTF. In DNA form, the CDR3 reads TGCGCCAGCAGCCACTTCACTCCTCCCTCCTATGGCTACACCTTC.

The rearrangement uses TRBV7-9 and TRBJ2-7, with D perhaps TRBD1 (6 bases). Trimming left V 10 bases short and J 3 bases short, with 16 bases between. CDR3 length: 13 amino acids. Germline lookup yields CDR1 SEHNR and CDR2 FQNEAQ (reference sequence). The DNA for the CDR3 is TGTGCCACTAAACCCGAGGGGGACTACGAGCAGTACTTC. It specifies CATKPEGDYEQYF. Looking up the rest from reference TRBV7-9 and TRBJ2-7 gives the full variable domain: DTGVSQNPRHKITKRGQNVTFRCDPISEHNRLYWYRQTLGQGPEFLTYFQNEAQLEKSRLLSDRFSAERPKGSFSTLEIQRTEQGDSAMYLCATKPEGDYEQYFGPGTRLTVT.

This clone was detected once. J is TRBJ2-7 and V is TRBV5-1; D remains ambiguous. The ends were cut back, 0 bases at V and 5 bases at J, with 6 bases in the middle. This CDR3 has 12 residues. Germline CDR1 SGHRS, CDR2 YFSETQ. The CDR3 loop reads CASSLVTDEQYF. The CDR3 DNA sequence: TGCGCCAGCAGCTTGGTAACAGACGAGCAGTACTTC. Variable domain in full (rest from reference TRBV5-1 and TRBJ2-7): KAGVTQTPRYLIKTRGQQVTLSCSPISGHRSVSWYQQTPGQGLQFLFEYFSETQRNKGNFPGRFSGRQFSNSRSEMNVSTLELGDSALYLCASSLVTDEQYFGPGTRLTVT.

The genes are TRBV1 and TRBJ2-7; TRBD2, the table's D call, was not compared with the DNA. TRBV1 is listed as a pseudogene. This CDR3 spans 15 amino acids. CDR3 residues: CTSSQALAVNYEQYF. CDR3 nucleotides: TGCACCAGCAGCCAAGCCCTAGCGGTGAACTACGAGCAGTACTTC.

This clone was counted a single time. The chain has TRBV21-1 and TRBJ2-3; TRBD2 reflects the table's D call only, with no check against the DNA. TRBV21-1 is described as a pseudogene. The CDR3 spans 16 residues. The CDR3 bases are TGTGCCAGCAGCAAAGTAACTAGCACAAGCACAGATACGCAGTATTTT. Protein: CASSKVTSTSTDTQYF.